These 28 T cell receptor beta chains share one sample of origin, sequenced in a study of glioma-infiltrating T cells after dendritic cell vaccination (dated by TCRdb to the mid-2010s). The protocol used for the library was the immunoSEQ multiplex PCR assay. TCRdb obtained this table from immuneACCESS and retained in-frame rearrangements with V and J assigned. These tables miss some clones; where compared with another copy, unresolved V genes account for less than half of the shortfall, and the remainder is unexplained. This sample gives under 100,000 clones in total; under 90% of them show up just once. The ten largest account for around 3% of the sample. The sample consisted of blood, taken before dendritic cell vaccination. All receptors come from a human donor with glioblastoma.

The rearrangement links TRBV27 to TRBJ2-1, with D perhaps matching TRBD1 (5 bases). The CDR3 is 15 residues long. Germline V lookup: CDR1 MNHEY, CDR2 SMNVEV (reference sequence). The germline V and J ends were trimmed by 3 bases and 1 base, with 10 bases remaining between them. As DNA, the CDR3 is TGTGCCAGCAGTTTGGGGCAGGTATCCTACAATGAGCAGTTCTTC. Amino acid sequence: CASSLGQVSYNEQFF.

This chain joins TRBV18 and TRBJ2-1; TRBD1 aligns across 9 bases. This CDR3 is 17 amino acids long. Germline V gives CDR1 KGHSH, CDR2 LQKENI. The ends lost 6 bases at V and 5 bases at J; junction bases unmatched: 14. The CDR3 here is CASSPTLGQGMDNEQFF. The CDR3, as DNA: TGTGCCAGCTCGCCCACCTTGGGACAGGGAATGGACAATGAGCAGTTCTTC.

This sequence joins TRBV6-5 and TRBJ2-7, with D possibly matching TRBD1 (5 bases). The CDR3 runs to 16 residues. Germline V gives CDR1 MNHEY, CDR2 SVGAGI. Trimming removed 0 bases from V and 0 bases from J, with 12 bases in between. In DNA form, the CDR3 reads TGTGCCAGCAGTTACTCTCAACAGGTTAGCTCCTACGAGCAGTACTTC. Protein sequence: CASSYSQQVSSYEQYF.

V gene TRBV5-6 combines with J gene TRBJ2-3, with TRBD2 matching 8 bases. CDR1 SGHDT and CDR2 YYEEEE come from the germline V gene. Trimming at V came to 2 bases and at J to 0 bases, leaving 5 bases not matched to a gene. The CDR3 runs to 16 residues. In DNA form, the CDR3 reads TGTGCCAGCAGCTTCGGGTCGGGGGGGAGCACAGATACGCAGTATTTT. It specifies CASSFGSGGSTDTQYF. Using reference TRBV5-6 and TRBJ2-3 for the parts outside the CDR3, the full variable domain is DAGVTQSPTHLIKTRGQQVTLRCSPKSGHDTVSWYQQALGQGPQFIFQYYEEEERQRGNFPDRFSGHQFPNYSSELNVNALLLGDSALYLCASSFGSGGSTDTQYFGPGTRLTVL.

V and J are TRBV15 and TRBJ2-7, with 7 bases matching TRBD1. This CDR3 comprises 17 residues. The germline V gene has CDR1 LNHNV and CDR2 YYDKDF (reference sequence). Germline trimming cut 3 bases from V and 0 bases from J; bases unmatched to any gene: 11. The CDR3 DNA sequence: TGTGCCACCAGCAGGGAAACAGGGGTTGGGCCCTCCTACGAGCAGTACTTC. Its translation is CATSRETGVGPSYEQYF. Supplemented by reference TRBV15 and TRBJ2-7, the full variable domain reads DAMVIQNPRYQVTQFGKPVTLSCSQTLNHNVMYWYQQKSSQAPKLLFHYYDKDFNNEADTPDNFQSRRPNTSFCFLDIRSPGLGDTAMYLCATSRETGVGPSYEQYFGPGTRLTVT.

In regard to this clone: Other DNA sequences within the sample encode an identical CDR3. This chain joins TRBV5-1 and TRBJ1-5; 8 nucleotides agree with TRBD1. The CDR3 is 14 amino acids. The V gene's germline CDR1 is SGHRS and CDR2 YFSETQ. Unmatched junction bases numbered 4, after V lost 4 bases and J lost 4 bases. This chain's CDR3 is CASSPGQGNQPQHF. Here the CDR3 DNA reads TGCGCCAGCAGCCCTGGACAGGGAAATCAGCCCCAGCATTTT.

V gene TRBV5-4 combines with J gene TRBJ2-7; 11 bases are shared with TRBD2. Germline-derived CDR1 and CDR2 are SGHNT and YYREEE (reference sequence). V gave up 5 bases and J gave up 3 bases; unmatched junction bases: 7. The CDR3 consists of 15 residues. The CDR3 DNA follows: TGTGCCAGCAGTTCTCCGGGACTAGCGGACTACGAGCAGTACTTC. This sequence encodes CASSSPGLADYEQYF.

The rearrangement uses TRBV2 and TRBJ2-1; a weak D match, TRBD2 (5 bases). CDR1 is SNHLY and CDR2 is FYNNEI in the germline V gene. CDR3 length equals 12 residues. Trimming shortened V by 8 bases and J by 7 bases, and 12 bases separated the two germline ends. Here the CDR3 reads CASGKTGNEQFF. The CDR3 coding sequence is TGTGCCAGCGGGAAGACGGGGAATGAGCAGTTCTTC.

V gene TRBV6-1 combines with J gene TRBJ2-5; D is perhaps TRBD2 (7 bases). The CDR3 extends over 15 amino acids. CDR1 is MNHNS and CDR2 is SASEGT in the germline V gene. V lost 6 bases and J lost 4, with 18 bases in between. The CDR3 here is CASSEGGAVLETQYF. The CDR3 nucleotides read TGTGCCAGCAGCGAGGGGGGGGCGGTTTTAGAGACCCAGTACTTC.

V usage is TRBV7-2 and J usage is TRBJ2-2, with D perhaps matching TRBD2 (5 bases). The length of the CDR3 is 13 residues. V dropped 3 bases and J dropped 4 bases, with 6 bases sitting between them. CDR1 is SGHTA, CDR2 FQGNSA, per germline. The CDR3 here is CASSFSVTGELFF. The CDR3 nucleotides are TGTGCCAGCAGCTTTAGCGTCACCGGGGAGCTGTTTTTT.

Regarding this clone: One end of the junction varies from germline; a read error may be responsible. CDR3: CASSFPGQHPYQQYF. DNA of the CDR3: TGTGCCAGCAGTTTCCCTGGACAGCATCCCTACCAGCAGTACTTC. The J gene is TRBJ2-7, the V gene TRBV27; tentative D call: TRBD1 (6 bases). The germline V gene encodes CDR1 MNHEY and CDR2 SMNVEV (reference sequence). This CDR3 contains 15 residues.

The chain links TRBV18 to TRBJ1-1, with 7 positions matching TRBD1. The CDR3 totals 14 residues. Germline CDR1 KGHSH, CDR2 LQKENI. After removal of 5 bases from V and 8 bases from J, the junction contained 11 bases not matched to a gene. CDR3 residues: CASSRAGGGREAFF. CDR3 nucleotides: TGTGCCAGCTCAAGAGCAGGGGGAGGCCGGGAAGCTTTCTTT.

This rearrangement joins TRBV5-1 to TRBJ2-2; D perhaps matches TRBD2 (6 bases). V shed 0 bases and J shed 2 bases, with 8 bases lying between them. Germline values: CDR1 SGHRS, CDR2 YFSETQ. The CDR3 contains 15 residues. The CDR3 DNA reads TGCGCCAGCAGCTTGGCTAGCGCCAACACCGGGGAGCTGTTTTTT. Translating gives CASSLASANTGELFF.

The chain links TRBV2 to TRBJ1-2; D gene unclear. V was cut by 4 bases and J by 0 bases, with 12 bases left in between. Germline values: CDR1 SNHLY, CDR2 FYNNEI. The CDR3 has 15 residues. CDR3 region: CASSGTREANYGYTF. CDR3 sequence (DNA): TGTGCCAGCAGTGGTACACGGGAAGCTAACTATGGCTACACCTTC. Filled out from reference TRBV2 and TRBJ1-2, the complete variable domain reads EPEVTQTPSHQVTQMGQEVILRCVPISNHLYFYWYRQILGQKVEFLVSFYNNEISEKSEIFDDQFSVERPDGSNFTLKIRSTKLEDSAMYFCASSGTREANYGYTFGSGTRLTVV.

The gene calls are TRBV6-5 and TRBJ2-3; 13 bases match TRBD2. The V and J ends lost 6 bases and 6 bases, in that order; junction bases with no gene match: 6. The CDR3 is 15 residues long. From germline, CDR1 is MNHEY and CDR2 SVGAGI. The CDR3 nucleotides are TGTGCCAGCAGACAGGGACTAGCGGGATGGGATACGCAGTATTTT. It specifies CASRQGLAGWDTQYF.

This CDR3 reads CASSARLAAYNEQFF. In nucleotides, the CDR3 is TGTGCCAGCAGCGCTCGACTAGCGGCCTACAATGAGCAGTTCTTC. The chain couples TRBV9 to TRBJ2-1; 9 bases line up with TRBD2. The J segment lost 2 bases and the V segment lost 3 bases, leaving 3 bases of the junction unmatched. The CDR3 extends over 15 amino acids. The germline CDR1 and CDR2 sequences are SGDLS and YYNGEE.

V is TRBV4-3 and J is TRBJ1-1, with D possibly TRBD1 on 5 matching bases. The germline CDR1 and CDR2 sequences are LGHNA and YSLEER. V lost 3 bases and J lost 4, with 12 bases in between. CDR3 length: 14 residues. The CDR3 nucleotides read TGCGCCAGCAGCCACGGCGGGGGTAGCACTGAAGCTTTCTTT. It specifies CASSHGGGSTEAFF.

This clone was seen once. The rearrangement links TRBV19 to TRBJ1-2; unclear D gene. The CDR3 covers 15 residues. Germline V gene data show CDR1 as LNHDA and CDR2 as SQIVND (reference sequence). Deletions cut 8 bases from V and 8 bases from J, with 24 bases between. The CDR3 coding sequence is TGTGCCAGTCTACGCCCGGGGAGGGCGACGGGGGGCTACACCTTC. This encodes CASLRPGRATGGYTF.

The chain links TRBV12-5 to TRBJ2-6; tentatively, D is TRBD1 (6 bases). Germline V gene lookup returns CDR1 LGHNT and CDR2 FRNRAP. This CDR3 spans 16 amino acids. V was pared by 3 bases and J by 3 bases, with 12 bases between. The CDR3 bases are TGTGCTAGTGGTTTTTTGGGGGCAGATGGGGCCAACGTCCTGACTTTC. This sequence encodes CASGFLGADGANVLTF.

This chain links TRBV5-6 with TRBJ2-5; D gene unclear. The CDR3 length is 11 residues. Trimming pared 2 bases from V and 4 bases from J, leaving 3 bases between. Germline V gene sequence: CDR1 SGHDT, CDR2 YYEEEE. Written as DNA, the CDR3 is TGTGCCAGCAGCTTCTCAGAGACCCAGTACTTC. This translates into CASSFSETQYF.

There are a few counts of this clone. This chain uses TRBV21-1 with TRBJ1-1; no DNA check was done on the table's D call, TRBD1. TRBV21-1 is a listed pseudogene. This CDR3 has 15 amino acids. The CDR3, as DNA: TGTGCCAGCTCGACTCAACAGGGGGCGGACACTGAAGCTTTCTTT. It specifies CASSTQQGADTEAFF.

The chain recombines TRBV18 with TRBJ1-5, with TRBD1 matching over 8 bases. V gave up 4 bases and J gave up 6 bases; unmatched junction bases: 5. This CDR3 has 14 amino acids. In germline, CDR1 is KGHSH, CDR2 LQKENI. The CDR3 DNA reads TGTGCCAGCTCACAGACAGGGGAGGGTCAGCCCCAGCATTTT. Translated, it gives CASSQTGEGQPQHF.

V is TRBV5-1 and J is TRBJ2-7; TRBD1 matches 9 bases. V shed 4 bases and J 5 bases; nucleotides not matched to a gene: 7. Germline-derived CDR1 and CDR2 are SGHRS and YFSETQ. This CDR3 spans 14 amino acids. The CDR3 spells CASSANRGRDEQYF. CDR3 DNA: TGCGCCAGCAGCGCAAACAGGGGGCGCGACGAGCAGTACTTC.

In its sample, this clone was seen once. The chain employs TRBV7-2 and TRBJ1-1, with 8 positions matching TRBD1. Germline CDR1 is SGHTA and CDR2 is FQGNSA. The CDR3 has 15 residues. Germline trimming cut 5 bases from V and 7 bases from J; bases unmatched to any gene: 12. The CDR3 DNA reads TGTGCCAGCAGCCTACAGACAGGGGTGATAGGTGAAGCTTTCTTT. It codes for CASSLQTGVIGEAFF.

The V and J genes are TRBV15 and TRBJ2-4, with D maybe TRBD2 (5 bases). V was shortened by 1 base and J by 5 bases, with 12 bases between the two germline ends. The CDR3 is made up of 15 amino acids. Germline CDR1 is LNHNV and CDR2 is YYDKDF (reference sequence). The CDR3 region is CATSRAQAGENIQYF. CDR3 in DNA: TGTGCCACCAGCAGAGCCCAAGCCGGGGAAAACATTCAGTACTTC. Variable domain in full (rest from reference TRBV15 and TRBJ2-4): DAMVIQNPRYQVTQFGKPVTLSCSQTLNHNVMYWYQQKSSQAPKLLFHYYDKDFNNEADTPDNFQSRRPNTSFCFLDIRSPGLGDTAMYLCATSRAQAGENIQYFGAGTRLSVL.

The chain has TRBV25-1 and TRBJ1-5; 7 positions match TRBD1. Germline lookup yields CDR1 MGHDK and CDR2 SYGVNS. The V segment lost 3 bases and the J segment 4 bases; nucleotides outside the gene matches: 3. The CDR3 length is 14 residues. The CDR3 DNA sequence: TGTGCCAGCAGTGACCACAGGGGAAATCAGCCCCAGCATTTT. Protein product: CASSDHRGNQPQHF.

This chain uses TRBV7-2 with TRBJ1-1; D gene ambiguous. Germline CDR1 SGHTA, CDR2 FQGNSA. The length of the CDR3 is 13 residues. The V gene lost 6 bases and the J gene lost 7 bases, with 15 bases spanning the gap. CDR3 in DNA: TGTGCCAGCAGTTTGCGTAGAGGCCTTGAAGCTTTCTTT. Translating gives CASSLRRGLEAFF.

This rearrangement joins TRBV11-2 to TRBJ1-6; D gene uncertain. V was pared by 4 bases and J by 7 bases, with 11 bases between. Per the germline V gene, CDR1 is SGHAT and CDR2 is FQNNGV. This CDR3 is 14 amino acids long. The CDR3 DNA is TGTGCCAGCAGCTCGACACCCAGGAATTCACCCCTCCACTTT. Translation gives CASSSTPRNSPLHF.